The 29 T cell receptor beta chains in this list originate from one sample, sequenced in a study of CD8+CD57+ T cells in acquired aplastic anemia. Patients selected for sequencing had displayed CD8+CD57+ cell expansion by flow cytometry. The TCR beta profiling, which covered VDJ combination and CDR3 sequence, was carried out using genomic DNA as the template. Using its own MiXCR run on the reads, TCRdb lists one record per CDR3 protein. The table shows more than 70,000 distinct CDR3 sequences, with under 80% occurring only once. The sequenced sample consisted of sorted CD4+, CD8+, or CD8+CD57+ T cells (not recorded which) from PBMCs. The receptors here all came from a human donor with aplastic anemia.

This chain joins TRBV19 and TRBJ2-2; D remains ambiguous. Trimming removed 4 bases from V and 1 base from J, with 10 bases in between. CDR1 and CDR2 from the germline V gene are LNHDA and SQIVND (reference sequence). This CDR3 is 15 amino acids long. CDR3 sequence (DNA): TGTGCCAGTAGTAACTCTAGGATGAACACCGGGGAGCTGTTTTTT. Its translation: CASSNSRMNTGELFF.

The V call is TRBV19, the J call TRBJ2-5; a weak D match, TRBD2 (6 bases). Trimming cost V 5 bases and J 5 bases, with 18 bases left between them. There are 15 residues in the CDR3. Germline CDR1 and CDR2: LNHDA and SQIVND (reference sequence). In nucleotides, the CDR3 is TGTGCCAGTAGTCAACTAGCCCTTTCGGGGGAGACCCAGTACTTC. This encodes CASSQLALSGETQYF.

Here the CDR3 DNA reads TGTGCCAGCAGCTTTAGCCGCGAGCAGTACTTC. Its translation is CASSFSREQYF. This sequence joins TRBV7-9 and TRBJ2-7; D gene uncertain. Germline V gene sequence: CDR1 SEHNR, CDR2 FQNEAQ (reference sequence). CDR3 length equals 11 residues. Trimming took 3 bases from V and 6 from J, leaving 6 bases between them.

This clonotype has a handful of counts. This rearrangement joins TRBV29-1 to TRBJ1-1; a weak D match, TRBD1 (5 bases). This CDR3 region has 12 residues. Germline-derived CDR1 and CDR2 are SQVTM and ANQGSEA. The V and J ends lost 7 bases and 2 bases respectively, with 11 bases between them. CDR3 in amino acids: CSAGAINTEAFF. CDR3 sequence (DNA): TGCAGCGCCGGGGCCATTAACACTGAAGCTTTCTTT.

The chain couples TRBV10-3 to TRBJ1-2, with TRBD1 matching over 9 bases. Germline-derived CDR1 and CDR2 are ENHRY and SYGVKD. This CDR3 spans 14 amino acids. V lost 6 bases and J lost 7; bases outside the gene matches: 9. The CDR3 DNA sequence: TGTGCCATCAGCCGGGACAGGGAAACGTTTGGCTACACCTTC. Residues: CAISRDRETFGYTF.

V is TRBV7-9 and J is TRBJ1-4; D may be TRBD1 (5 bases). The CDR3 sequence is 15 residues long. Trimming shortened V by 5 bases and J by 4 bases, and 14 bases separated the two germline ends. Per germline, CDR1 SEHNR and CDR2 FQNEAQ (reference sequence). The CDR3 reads CASSPGIKLNEKLFF. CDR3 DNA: TGTGCCAGCAGCCCAGGGATAAAGCTTAATGAAAAACTGTTTTTT. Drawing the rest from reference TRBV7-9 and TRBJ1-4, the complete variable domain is DTGVSQNPRHKITKRGQNVTFRCDPISEHNRLYWYRQTLGQGPEFLTYFQNEAQLEKSRLLSDRFSAERPKGSFSTLEIQRTEQGDSAMYLCASSPGIKLNEKLFFGSGTQLSVL.

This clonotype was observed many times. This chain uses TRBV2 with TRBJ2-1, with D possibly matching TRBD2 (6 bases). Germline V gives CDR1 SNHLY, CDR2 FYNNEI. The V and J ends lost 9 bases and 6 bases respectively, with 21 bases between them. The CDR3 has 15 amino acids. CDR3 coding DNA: TGTGCCAGGAGTAGGAGGGCCAGGAGAGGCAATGAGCAGTTCTTC. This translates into CARSRRARRGNEQFF.

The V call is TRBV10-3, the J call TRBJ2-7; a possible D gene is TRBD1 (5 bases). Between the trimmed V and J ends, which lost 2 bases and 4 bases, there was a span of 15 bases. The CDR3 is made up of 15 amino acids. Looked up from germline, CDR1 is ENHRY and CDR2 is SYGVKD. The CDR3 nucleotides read TGTGCCATCAGTGAGCGGACACAGCTTGGGTACGAGCAGTACTTC. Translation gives CAISERTQLGYEQYF.

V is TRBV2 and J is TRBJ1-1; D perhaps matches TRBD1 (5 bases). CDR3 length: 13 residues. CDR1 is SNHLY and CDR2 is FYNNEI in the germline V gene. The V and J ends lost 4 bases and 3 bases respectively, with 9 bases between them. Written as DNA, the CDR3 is TGTGCCAGCAGTGCCGAGGGGTACACTGAAGCTTTCTTT. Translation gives CASSAEGYTEAFF.

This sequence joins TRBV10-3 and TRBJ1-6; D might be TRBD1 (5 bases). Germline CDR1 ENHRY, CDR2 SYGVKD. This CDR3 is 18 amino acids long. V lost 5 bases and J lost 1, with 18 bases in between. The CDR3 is CAISSGTSPISYNSPLHF. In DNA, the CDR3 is TGTGCCATCAGTTCTGGGACCTCCCCGATTTCCTATAATTCACCCCTCCACTTT.

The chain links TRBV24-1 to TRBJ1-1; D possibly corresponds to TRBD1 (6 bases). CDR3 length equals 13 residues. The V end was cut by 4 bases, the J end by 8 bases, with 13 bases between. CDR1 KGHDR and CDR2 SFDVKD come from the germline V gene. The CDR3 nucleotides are TGTGCCACCAGTGACGGACAGAGAAAAGAAGCTTTCTTT. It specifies CATSDGQRKEAFF.

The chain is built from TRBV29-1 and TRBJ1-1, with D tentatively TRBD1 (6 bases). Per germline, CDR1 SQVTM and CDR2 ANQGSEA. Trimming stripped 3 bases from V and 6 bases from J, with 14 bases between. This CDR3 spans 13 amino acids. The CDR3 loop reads CSVEIQGWAEAFF. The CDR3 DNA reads TGCAGCGTTGAGATACAGGGTTGGGCTGAAGCTTTCTTT.

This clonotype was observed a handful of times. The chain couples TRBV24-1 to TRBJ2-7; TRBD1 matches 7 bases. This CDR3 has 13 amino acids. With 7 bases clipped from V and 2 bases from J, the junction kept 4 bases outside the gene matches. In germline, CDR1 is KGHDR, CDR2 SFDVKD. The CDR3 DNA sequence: TGTGCCACCAGCGCGCAGGGGGCCTACGAGCAGTACTTC. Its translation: CATSAQGAYEQYF.

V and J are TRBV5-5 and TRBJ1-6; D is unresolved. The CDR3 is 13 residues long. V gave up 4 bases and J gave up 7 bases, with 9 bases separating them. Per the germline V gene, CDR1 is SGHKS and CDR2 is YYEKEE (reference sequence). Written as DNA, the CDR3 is TGTGCCAGCAGCGCCAGCCCGAATTCACCCCTCCACTTT. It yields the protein CASSASPNSPLHF.

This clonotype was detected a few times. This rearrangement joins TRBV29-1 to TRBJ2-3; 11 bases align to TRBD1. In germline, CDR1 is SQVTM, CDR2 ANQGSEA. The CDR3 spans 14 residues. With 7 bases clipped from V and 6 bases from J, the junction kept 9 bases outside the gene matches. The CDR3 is CSGGQGVAPDTQYF. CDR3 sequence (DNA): TGCAGCGGGGGACAGGGGGTCGCTCCCGATACGCAGTATTTT.

CDR3 sequence (DNA): TGTGCCACCAGCCTGATGAACACTGAAGCTTTCTTT. As protein: CATSLMNTEAFF. The chain employs TRBV15 and TRBJ1-1, with D unclear. Between the trimmed V and J ends, which lost 5 bases and 0 bases, there was a span of 4 bases. Germline loops: CDR1 LNHNV, CDR2 YYDKDF (reference sequence). The CDR3 spans 12 residues.

CDR3: CASSYGGRTHETDTQYF. CDR3 in DNA: TGTGCCAGCAGTTACGGAGGTAGAACCCACGAAACAGATACGCAGTATTTT. V is TRBV6-2 or TRBV6-3 and J is TRBJ2-3, with D possibly TRBD2 on 5 matching bases. Trimming shortened V by 2 bases and J by 3 bases, and 18 bases separated the two germline ends. CDR1 and CDR2 from the germline V gene are MNHEY and SVGEGT. CDR3 length equals 17 residues.

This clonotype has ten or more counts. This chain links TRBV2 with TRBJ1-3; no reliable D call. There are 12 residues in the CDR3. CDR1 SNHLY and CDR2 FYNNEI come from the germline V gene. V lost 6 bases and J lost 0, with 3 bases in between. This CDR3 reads CASRNSGNTIYF. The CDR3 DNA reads TGTGCCAGCAGGAACTCTGGAAACACCATATATTTT.

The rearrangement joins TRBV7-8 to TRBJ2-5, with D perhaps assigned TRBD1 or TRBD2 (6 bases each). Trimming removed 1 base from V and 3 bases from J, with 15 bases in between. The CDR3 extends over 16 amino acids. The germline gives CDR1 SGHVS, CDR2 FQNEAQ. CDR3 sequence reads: CASSLEGGGTKETQYF. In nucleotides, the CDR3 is TGTGCCAGCAGCTTAGAGGGGGGCGGGACAAAAGAGACCCAGTACTTC.

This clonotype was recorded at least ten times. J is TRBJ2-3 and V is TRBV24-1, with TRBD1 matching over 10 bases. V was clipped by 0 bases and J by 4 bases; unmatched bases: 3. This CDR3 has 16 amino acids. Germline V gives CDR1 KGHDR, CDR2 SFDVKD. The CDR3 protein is CATSDLGQGDSDTQYF. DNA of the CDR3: TGTGCCACCAGTGATTTGGGACAGGGGGACTCAGATACGCAGTATTTT.

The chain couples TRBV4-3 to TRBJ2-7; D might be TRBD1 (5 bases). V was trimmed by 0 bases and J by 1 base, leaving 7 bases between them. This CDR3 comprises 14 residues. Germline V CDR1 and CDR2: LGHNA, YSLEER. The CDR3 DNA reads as TGCGCCAGCAGCCAAGACAGGGTGTCCTACGAGCAGTACTTC. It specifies CASSQDRVSYEQYF.

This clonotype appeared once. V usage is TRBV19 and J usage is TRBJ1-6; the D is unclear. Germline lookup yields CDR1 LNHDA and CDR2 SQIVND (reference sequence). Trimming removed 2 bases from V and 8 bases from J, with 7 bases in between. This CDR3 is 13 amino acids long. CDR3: CASSINGDSPLHF. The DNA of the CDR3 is TGTGCCAGTAGTATAAACGGCGATTCACCCCTCCACTTT.

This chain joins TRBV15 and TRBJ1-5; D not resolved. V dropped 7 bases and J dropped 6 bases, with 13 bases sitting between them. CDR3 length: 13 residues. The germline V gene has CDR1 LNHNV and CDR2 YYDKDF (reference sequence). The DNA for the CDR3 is TGTGCCACCACTCATGGGTTCTCTCAGCCCCAGCATTTT. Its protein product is CATTHGFSQPQHF.

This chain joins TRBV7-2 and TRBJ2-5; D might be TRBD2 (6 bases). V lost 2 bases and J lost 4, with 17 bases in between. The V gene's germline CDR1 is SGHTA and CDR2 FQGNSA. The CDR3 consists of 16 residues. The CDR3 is CASSLHVGVGGETQYF. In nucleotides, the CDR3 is TGTGCCAGCAGCTTACATGTAGGGGTGGGAGGAGAGACCCAGTACTTC.

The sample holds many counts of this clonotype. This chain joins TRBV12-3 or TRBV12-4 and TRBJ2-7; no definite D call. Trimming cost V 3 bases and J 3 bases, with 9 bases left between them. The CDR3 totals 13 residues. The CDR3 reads CASSFHPSYEQYF. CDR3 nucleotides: TGTGCCAGCAGTTTCCATCCCAGCTACGAGCAGTACTTC.

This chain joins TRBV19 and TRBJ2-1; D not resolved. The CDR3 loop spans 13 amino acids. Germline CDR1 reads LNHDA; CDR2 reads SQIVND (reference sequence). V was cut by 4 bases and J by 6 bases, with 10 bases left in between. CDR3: CASSTRDRNEQFF. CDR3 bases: TGTGCCAGTAGTACAAGGGATCGCAATGAGCAGTTCTTC.

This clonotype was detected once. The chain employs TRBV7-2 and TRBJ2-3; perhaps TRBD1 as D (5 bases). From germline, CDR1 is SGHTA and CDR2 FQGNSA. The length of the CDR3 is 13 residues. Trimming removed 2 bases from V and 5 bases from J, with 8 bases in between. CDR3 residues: CASSLNRGDTQYF. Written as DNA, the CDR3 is TGTGCCAGCAGCTTAAATAGGGGAGATACGCAGTATTTT.

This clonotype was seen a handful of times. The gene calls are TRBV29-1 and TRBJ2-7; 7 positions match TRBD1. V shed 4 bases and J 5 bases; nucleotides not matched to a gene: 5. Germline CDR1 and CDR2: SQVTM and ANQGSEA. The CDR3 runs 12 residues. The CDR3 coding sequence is TGCAGCGTTGGTAGGGGGCGTAACGAGCAGTACTTC. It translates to CSVGRGRNEQYF.

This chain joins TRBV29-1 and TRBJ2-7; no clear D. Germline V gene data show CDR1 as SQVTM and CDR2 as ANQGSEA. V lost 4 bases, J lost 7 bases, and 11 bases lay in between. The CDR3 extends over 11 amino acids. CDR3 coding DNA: TGCAGCGTTGGAACAGACCCGGAGCAGTACTTC. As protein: CSVGTDPEQYF.